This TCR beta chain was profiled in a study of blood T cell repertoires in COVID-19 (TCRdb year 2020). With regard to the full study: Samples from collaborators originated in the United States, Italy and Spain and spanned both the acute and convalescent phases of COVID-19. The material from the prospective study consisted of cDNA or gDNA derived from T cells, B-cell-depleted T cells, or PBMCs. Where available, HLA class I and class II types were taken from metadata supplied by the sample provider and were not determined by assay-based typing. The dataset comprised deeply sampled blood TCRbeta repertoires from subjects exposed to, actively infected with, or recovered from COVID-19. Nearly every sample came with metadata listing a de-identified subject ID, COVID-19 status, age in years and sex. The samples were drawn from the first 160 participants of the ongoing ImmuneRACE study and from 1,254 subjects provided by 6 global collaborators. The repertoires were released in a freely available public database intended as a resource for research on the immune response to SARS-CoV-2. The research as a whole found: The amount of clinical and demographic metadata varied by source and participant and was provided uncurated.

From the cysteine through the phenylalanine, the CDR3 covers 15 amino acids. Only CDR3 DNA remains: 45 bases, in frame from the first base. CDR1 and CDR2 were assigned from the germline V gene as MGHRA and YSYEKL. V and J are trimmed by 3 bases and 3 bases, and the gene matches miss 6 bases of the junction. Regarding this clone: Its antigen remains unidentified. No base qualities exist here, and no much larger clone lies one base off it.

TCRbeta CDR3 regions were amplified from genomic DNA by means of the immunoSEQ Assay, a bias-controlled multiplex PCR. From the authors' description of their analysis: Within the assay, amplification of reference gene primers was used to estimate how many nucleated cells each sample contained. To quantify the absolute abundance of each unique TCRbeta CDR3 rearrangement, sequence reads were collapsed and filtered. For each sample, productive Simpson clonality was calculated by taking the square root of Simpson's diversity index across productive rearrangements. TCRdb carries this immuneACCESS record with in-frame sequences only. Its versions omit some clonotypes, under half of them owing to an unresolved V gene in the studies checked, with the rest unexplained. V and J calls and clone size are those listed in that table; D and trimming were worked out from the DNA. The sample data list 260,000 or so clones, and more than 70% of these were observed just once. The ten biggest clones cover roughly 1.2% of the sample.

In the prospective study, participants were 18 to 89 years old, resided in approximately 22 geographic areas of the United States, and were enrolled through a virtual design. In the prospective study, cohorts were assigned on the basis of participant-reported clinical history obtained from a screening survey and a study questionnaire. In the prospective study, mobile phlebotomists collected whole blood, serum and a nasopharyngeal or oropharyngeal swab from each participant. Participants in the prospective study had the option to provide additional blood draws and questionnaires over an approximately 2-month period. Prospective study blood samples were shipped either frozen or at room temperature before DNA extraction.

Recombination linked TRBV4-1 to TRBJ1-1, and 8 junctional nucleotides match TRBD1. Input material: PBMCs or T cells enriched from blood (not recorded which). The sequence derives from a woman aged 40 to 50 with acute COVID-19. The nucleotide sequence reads TGCGCCAGCAGCCACAAGACAGGGGTTTACACTGAAGCTTTCTTT. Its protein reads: CASSHKTGVYTEAFF.